The 20 T cell receptor beta chains listed next were all sequenced from one sample in a study of blood T cell repertoires in COVID-19. Clones were read by immunoSEQ multiplex PCR, and TCRdb kept only the in-frame ones, dropping some. This table holds approximately 310,000 clones, around 87% found once. Sequenced material: peripheral blood. The receptors originated from a man in his fifties with active or convalescent COVID-19.

J is TRBJ1-1 and V is TRBV5-6; TRBD1 might be the D (5 bases). Per the germline V gene, CDR1 is SGHDT and CDR2 is YYEEEE. The CDR3 loop spans 15 amino acids. Trimming removed 3 bases at V and 1 base at J, with 13 bases between. The CDR3 region has the DNA TGTGCCAGCAGCTGGGGACTTTTAGGGAACACTGAAGCTTTCTTT. Amino acid sequence: CASSWGLLGNTEAFF.

A few counts support this clone. Other DNA sequences from this sample encode an identical CDR3 as well. The chain recombines TRBV28 with TRBJ2-3; 11 bases align to TRBD2. The CDR3 extends over 16 amino acids. Germline assignment: CDR1 MDHEN and CDR2 SYDVKM. The junction had 6 bases not matched to a gene; V was cut back by 5 bases and J by 2 bases. This CDR3 is CASSPQTSGTTDTQYF. Here the CDR3 DNA reads TGTGCCAGCAGTCCCCAGACTAGCGGGACCACAGATACGCAGTATTTT.

The chain carries TRBV19 and TRBJ2-7, with TRBD2 matching over 10 bases. J was trimmed by 5 bases and V by 4 bases; bases with no gene match: 5. The CDR3 consists of 14 residues. Germline values: CDR1 LNHDA, CDR2 SQIVND (reference sequence). The CDR3 DNA is TGTGCCAGTAGTAAGGCTAGCGGGAGAGACGAGCAGTACTTC. Translated: CASSKASGRDEQYF.

This chain's CDR3 is CASSSSGGANEQFF. The CDR3 nucleotides are TGTGCCAGCAGCTCTAGCGGGGGGGCCAATGAGCAGTTCTTC. This chain uses TRBV5-4 with TRBJ2-1; TRBD2 matches 12 bases. Losses at the gene ends were 3 bases for V and 6 bases for J; bases not matched to a gene: 1. CDR3 length equals 14 residues. From germline, CDR1 is SGHNT and CDR2 YYREEE (reference sequence).

This chain joins TRBV19 and TRBJ2-7, with TRBD2 matching 7 bases. The CDR3 runs to 13 residues. With 6 bases clipped from V and 2 bases from J, the junction kept 4 bases outside the gene matches. The V gene's germline CDR1 is LNHDA and CDR2 SQIVND (reference sequence). CDR3 protein: CASRGLLTYEQYF. The CDR3 DNA sequence: TGTGCCAGTAGGGGACTACTAACCTACGAGCAGTACTTC.

J is TRBJ2-7 and V is TRBV3-1 (or the pseudogene TRBV3-2); weak D call: TRBD2 (7 bases). The V end lost 1 base, the J end lost 3 bases, and 13 bases lay between the germline ends. CDR3 length equals 15 residues. CDR1 and CDR2 (germline): LGHDT, YNNKEL (reference sequence). The CDR3: CASSQGGGGIYEQYF. The CDR3 region has the DNA TGTGCCAGCAGCCAAGGCGGGGGCGGAATCTACGAGCAGTACTTC.

The rearrangement joins TRBV3-1 (or the pseudogene TRBV3-2) to TRBJ1-3; no clear D. This CDR3 contains 14 residues. V was cut by 5 bases and J by 2 bases, with 10 bases left in between. Per the germline V gene, CDR1 is LGHDT and CDR2 is YNNKEL (reference sequence). The CDR3 reads CASSADTTGNTIYF. CDR3 in DNA: TGTGCCAGCAGCGCCGACACAACTGGAAACACCATATATTTT.

The V gene is TRBV6-5, the J gene TRBJ2-3; tentative D call: TRBD2 (6 bases). The germline CDR1 and CDR2 sequences are MNHEY and SVGAGI. CDR3 length: 15 residues. V was pared by 0 bases and J by 6 bases, with 13 bases between. The CDR3: CASSYSGTWEDTQYF. CDR3 nucleotides: TGTGCCAGCAGTTACTCCGGGACTTGGGAGGATACGCAGTATTTT.

V gene TRBV6-6 combines with J gene TRBJ2-1, with 7 bases aligning to TRBD1. CDR3 length: 16 amino acids. Per germline, CDR1 MNHNY and CDR2 SVGAGI (reference sequence). V lost 7 bases and J lost 0; bases outside the gene matches: 9. This CDR3 reads CASTPKGQLSYNEQFF. In DNA form, the CDR3 reads TGTGCCAGCACCCCCAAGGGACAGCTCTCCTACAATGAGCAGTTCTTC.

The CDR3 region is CASSQGGQGDPEAFF. CDR3 nucleotides: TGTGCCAGCAGCCAAGGCGGACAGGGAGACCCTGAAGCTTTCTTT. The chain carries TRBV4-2 and TRBJ1-1, with 8 bases that match TRBD1. Unmatched junction bases numbered 7, after V lost 1 base and J lost 6 bases. The germline CDR1 and CDR2 sequences are LGHNA and YNFKEQ. The CDR3 spans 15 residues.

This chain connects TRBV18 to TRBJ2-5; 7 nucleotides agree with TRBD2. This CDR3 is 15 amino acids long. The J segment lost 1 base and the V segment lost 3 bases, leaving 5 bases of the junction unmatched. Germline CDR1 reads KGHSH; CDR2 reads LQKENI. CDR3 loop: CASSPAGVSQETQYF. DNA of the CDR3: TGTGCCAGCTCACCCGCGGGGGTGTCCCAAGAGACCCAGTACTTC.

Points on this clone: Other nucleotide sequences from this sample produce the same CDR3. The rearrangement joins TRBV28 to TRBJ1-3; D is uncertain. CDR3 length equals 14 residues. V was pared by 5 bases and J by 0 bases, with 8 bases between. The germline V gene encodes CDR1 MDHEN and CDR2 SYDVKM. The CDR3 is CASSGQSSGNTIYF. CDR3 bases: TGTGCCAGCAGTGGGCAGAGCTCTGGAAACACCATATATTTT.

The chain has TRBV28 and TRBJ2-5; the match to TRBD1 covers 9 bases. The CDR3 covers 16 residues. Germline CDR1 and CDR2: MDHEN and SYDVKM. The V and J ends lost 5 bases and 2 bases, in that order; junction bases with no gene match: 9. CDR3 DNA sequence: TGTGCCAGCAGTCCGACCACCGGGACAGGGCAAGAGACCCAGTACTTC. The encoded protein is CASSPTTGTGQETQYF.

CDR3 protein: CASSLKGQHYQPQHF. The CDR3 DNA reads as TGTGCCAGCAGTCTAAAGGGGCAGCATTATCAGCCCCAGCATTTT. The genes are TRBV28 and TRBJ1-5; TRBD1 is a possible D gene (5 bases). The CDR3 length is 15 residues. The germline gives CDR1 MDHEN, CDR2 SYDVKM. The V and J ends lost 5 bases and 5 bases respectively, with 16 bases between them.

Comments on this clone: Additional DNA sequences in this sample encode the identical CDR3. V usage is TRBV18 and J usage is TRBJ1-1, with 11 bases fitting TRBD1. V shed 2 bases, J shed 4 bases, and the junction held 3 bases outside the gene matches. This CDR3 is built from 15 residues. Germline lookup yields CDR1 KGHSH and CDR2 LQKENI. The CDR3 bases are TGTGCCAGCTCACCATCGGGACAGGGGGGCACTGAAGCTTTCTTT. Translation gives CASSPSGQGGTEAFF.

This clone is a singleton in its sample. The rearrangement joins TRBV13 to TRBJ1-1; TRBD1 matches 7 bases. Germline V gene sequence: CDR1 PRHDT, CDR2 FYEKMQ (reference sequence). J lost 1 base, V lost 5 bases, and 1 base had no gene match. This CDR3 is 13 amino acids long. CDR3 region: CASSRDRNTEAFF. CDR3 bases: TGTGCCAGCAGCCGGGACAGGAACACTGAAGCTTTCTTT.

V gene TRBV14 combines with J gene TRBJ2-1; D possibly corresponds to TRBD2 (5 bases). The CDR3 sequence is 15 residues long. V gave up 1 base and J gave up 4 bases, with 11 bases separating them. Per the germline V gene, CDR1 is SGHDN and CDR2 is FVKESK. The CDR3 loop is CASSQALGRYNEQFF. The DNA for the CDR3 is TGTGCCAGCAGCCAAGCATTGGGGAGATACAATGAGCAGTTCTTC. The whole variable domain, remainder taken from reference TRBV14 and TRBJ2-1, is EAGVTQFPSHSVIEKGQTVTLRCDPISGHDNLYWYRRVMGKEIKFLLHFVKESKQDESGMPNNRFLAERTGGTYSTLKVQPAELEDSGVYFCASSQALGRYNEQFFGPGTRLTVL.

The V gene is TRBV30, the J gene TRBJ2-1, with D perhaps matching TRBD2 (6 bases). The CDR3 has 13 amino acids. Deletions cut 1 base from V and 4 bases from J, with 8 bases between. Germline CDR1 and CDR2: GTSNPN and SVGIG (reference sequence). The CDR3 DNA reads as TGTGCCTGGAGTGCGGGGGTGTACAATGAGCAGTTCTTC. Translating it yields CAWSAGVYNEQFF.

The chain couples TRBV3-1 (or the pseudogene TRBV3-2) to TRBJ2-3; possible D gene TRBD1, 5 bases. The V end was cut by 3 bases, the J end by 5 bases, with 12 bases between. Germline V gene data show CDR1 as LGHDT and CDR2 as YNNKEL (reference sequence). The CDR3 contains 14 residues. The CDR3 bases are TGTGCCAGCAGCCAGGGAAATAGGGGAGATACGCAGTATTTT. Translated, it gives CASSQGNRGDTQYF.

The genes are TRBV6-5 and TRBJ1-2; TRBD1 matches 8 bases. This CDR3 contains 13 residues. Per germline, CDR1 MNHEY and CDR2 SVGAGI. V lost 7 bases, J lost 8 bases, and 9 bases stayed unmatched. The CDR3 region is CASKDLTGEGYTF. The CDR3 nucleotides are TGTGCCAGCAAGGATTTGACAGGGGAAGGCTACACCTTC.